This paragraph reports one T cell receptor (beta chain). The entry originates in a study of blood T cell repertoires in COVID-19. Study as a whole: PBMCs, B-cell-depleted T cells, or T cells provided the cDNA or gDNA that made up the material.

Using immunoSEQ multiplex PCR, the repertoire was profiled, and TCRdb retains in-frame clones only, with some absent. The table lists around 150,000 clones, approximately 79% of them singletons. Recruits, aged roughly 18 to 95 years, lived in under 25 US areas. Allocation to cohorts depended on clinical history reported by the participants. Germline CDR1 is SGHDT and CDR2 is YYEEEE. This CDR3 has 14 amino acids. With 2 bases removed from V and 8 bases from J, the gap between germline ends came to 13 bases. The chain uses TRBV5-6 and TRBJ1-4; a weak D match, TRBD1 (5 bases). The TCR comes from a man between 45 and 60 years old who had recovered from COVID-19. Sequencing was carried out using PBMCs or T cells enriched from blood (not recorded which). CDR3 sequence: CASSLGGAGEKLFF. CDR3 DNA: TGTGCCAGCAGCTTAGGAGGGGCAGGGGAAAAACTGTTTTTT. The full variable domain, its missing parts supplied by reference TRBV5-6 and TRBJ1-4, is DAGVTQSPTHLIKTRGQQVTLRCSPKSGHDTVSWYQQALGQGPQFIFQYYEEEERQRGNFPDRFSGHQFPNYSSELNVNALLLGDSALYLCASSLGGAGEKLFFGSGTQLSVL.